This TCR beta chain originates from a study of T cells in tuberculosis. Study-level findings and limits: Shorter CDR3-alpha in active tuberculosis partly drove smaller distances.

The time point denotes: new active TB diagnosis, blood taken before or within 7 days of starting treatment. Each clinical donor contributed on average around 100,000 T cells from unsorted cryopreserved PBMC. CDR3 length: 18 residues. After removal of 5 bases from V and 4 bases from J, the junction contained 8 bases not matched to a gene. Germline V gene data show CDR1 as SGHAT and CDR2 as FQNNGV. Using immunoSEQ multiplex PCR, the repertoire was profiled, and TCRdb retains in-frame clones only, with some absent. The table includes 25,000 to 35,000 clones, 90% to 95% detected once. This clone was seen more than once but under ten times. As yet, its antigen is unknown.

Sequenced material: PBMCs, taken at tuberculosis diagnosis. V gene TRBV11-2 combines with J gene TRBJ2-1; 16 bases match TRBD2. The source is an adult with tuberculosis. The CDR3 DNA reads as TGTGCCAGCAGCACGGGACTAGCGGGAGGGCCTCCATACAATGAGCAGTTCTTC. Encoded protein: CASSTGLAGGPPYNEQFF.